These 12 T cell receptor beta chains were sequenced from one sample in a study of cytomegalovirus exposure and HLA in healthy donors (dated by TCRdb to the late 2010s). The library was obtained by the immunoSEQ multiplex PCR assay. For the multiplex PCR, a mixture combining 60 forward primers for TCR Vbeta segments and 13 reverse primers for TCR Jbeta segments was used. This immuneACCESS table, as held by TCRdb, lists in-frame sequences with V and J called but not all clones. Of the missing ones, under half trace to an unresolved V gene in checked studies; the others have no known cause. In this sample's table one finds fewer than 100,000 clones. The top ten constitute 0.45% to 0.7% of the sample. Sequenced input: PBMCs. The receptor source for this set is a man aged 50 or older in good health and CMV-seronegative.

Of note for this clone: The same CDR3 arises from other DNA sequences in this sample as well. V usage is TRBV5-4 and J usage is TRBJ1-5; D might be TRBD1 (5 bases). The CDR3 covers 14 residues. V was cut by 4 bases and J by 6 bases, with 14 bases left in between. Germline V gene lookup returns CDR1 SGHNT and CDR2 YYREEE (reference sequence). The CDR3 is CASSLGGGAQPQHF. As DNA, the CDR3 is TGTGCCAGCAGCCTCGGAGGAGGGGCTCAGCCCCAGCATTTT.

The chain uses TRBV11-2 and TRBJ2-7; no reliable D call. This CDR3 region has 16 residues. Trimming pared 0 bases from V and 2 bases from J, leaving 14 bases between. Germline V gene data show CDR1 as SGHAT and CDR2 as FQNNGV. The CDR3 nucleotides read TGTGCCAGCAGCTTAGATGCGGCCGATTTCGCCTACGAGCAGTACTTC. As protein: CASSLDAADFAYEQYF.

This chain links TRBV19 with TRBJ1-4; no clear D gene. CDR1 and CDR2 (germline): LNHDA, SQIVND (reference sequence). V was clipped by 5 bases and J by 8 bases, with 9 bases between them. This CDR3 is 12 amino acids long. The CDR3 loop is CASSPREEKLFF. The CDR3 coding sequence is TGTGCCAGTAGTCCCCGCGAGGAAAAACTGTTTTTT.

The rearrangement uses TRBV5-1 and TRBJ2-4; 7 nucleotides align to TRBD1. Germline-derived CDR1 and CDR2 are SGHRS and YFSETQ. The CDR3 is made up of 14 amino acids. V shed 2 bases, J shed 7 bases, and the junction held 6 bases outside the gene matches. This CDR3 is CASSLRQGFNIQYF. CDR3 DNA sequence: TGCGCCAGCAGCTTACGACAGGGTTTTAACATTCAGTACTTC.

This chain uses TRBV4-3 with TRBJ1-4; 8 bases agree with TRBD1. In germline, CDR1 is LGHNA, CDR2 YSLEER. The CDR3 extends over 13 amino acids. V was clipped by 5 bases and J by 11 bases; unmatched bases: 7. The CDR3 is CASSEQGAQKLFF. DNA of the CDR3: TGCGCCAGCAGCGAGCAGGGGGCCCAGAAACTGTTTTTT.

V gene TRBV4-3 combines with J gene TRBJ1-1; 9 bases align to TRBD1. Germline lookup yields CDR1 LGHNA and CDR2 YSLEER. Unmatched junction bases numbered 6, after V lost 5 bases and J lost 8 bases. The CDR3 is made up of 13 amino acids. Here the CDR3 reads CASSGTGSSEAFF. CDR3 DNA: TGCGCCAGCAGCGGGACAGGGAGTTCCGAAGCTTTCTTT.

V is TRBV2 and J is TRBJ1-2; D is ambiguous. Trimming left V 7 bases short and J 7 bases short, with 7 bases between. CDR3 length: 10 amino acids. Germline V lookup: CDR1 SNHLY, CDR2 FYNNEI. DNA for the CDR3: TGTGCCAGCACAGGAGGTGGCTACACCTTC. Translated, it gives CASTGGGYTF.

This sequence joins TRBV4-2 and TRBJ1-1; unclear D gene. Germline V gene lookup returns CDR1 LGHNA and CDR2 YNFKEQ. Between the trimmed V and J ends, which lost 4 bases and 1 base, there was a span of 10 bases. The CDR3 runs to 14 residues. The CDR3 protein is CASSPPVRNTEAFF. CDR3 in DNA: TGTGCCAGCAGCCCCCCTGTGAGGAACACTGAAGCTTTCTTT.

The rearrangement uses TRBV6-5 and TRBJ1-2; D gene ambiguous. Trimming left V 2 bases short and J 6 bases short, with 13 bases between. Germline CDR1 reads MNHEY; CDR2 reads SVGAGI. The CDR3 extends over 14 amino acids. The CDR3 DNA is TGTGCCAGCAGTTACGGAGGACTTGGGAATGGCTACACCTTC. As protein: CASSYGGLGNGYTF.

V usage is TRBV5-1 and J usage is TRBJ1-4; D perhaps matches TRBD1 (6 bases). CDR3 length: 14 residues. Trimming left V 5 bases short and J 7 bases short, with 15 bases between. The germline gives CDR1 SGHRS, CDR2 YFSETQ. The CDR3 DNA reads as TGCGCCAGCAGTACCCCGGGGGGCGGTGAAAAACTGTTTTTT. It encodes CASSTPGGGEKLFF.

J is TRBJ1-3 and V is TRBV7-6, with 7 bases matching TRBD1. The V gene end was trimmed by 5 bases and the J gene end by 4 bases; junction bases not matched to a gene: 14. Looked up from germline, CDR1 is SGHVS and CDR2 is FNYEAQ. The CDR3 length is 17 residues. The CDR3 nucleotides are TGTGCCAGCAGCGTTAGCCCACCGACAGGGCAAGGAAACACCATATATTTT. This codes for CASSVSPPTGQGNTIYF.

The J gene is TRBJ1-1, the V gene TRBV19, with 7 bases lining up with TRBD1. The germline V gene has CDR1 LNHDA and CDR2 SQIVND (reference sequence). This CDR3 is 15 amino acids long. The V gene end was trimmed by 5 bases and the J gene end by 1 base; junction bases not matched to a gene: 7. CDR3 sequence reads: CASSFQDRANTEAFF. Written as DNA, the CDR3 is TGTGCCAGTAGTTTTCAAGACAGGGCGAACACTGAAGCTTTCTTT.